The 30 T cell receptor beta chains below come from one sample, sequenced in a study of T cell responses to AZD1222 COVID-19 vaccine. The data were produced by immunoSEQ multiplex PCR, yet TCRdb's version contains in-frame clones alone and is incomplete. The table includes about 140,000 clones, about 90% detected once. Material: peripheral blood, obtained 28 days after the second dose of the MenACWY control vaccine. The receptors stem from an adult who received the MenACWY meningococcal vaccine as a control.

V and J are TRBV28 and TRBJ1-2, with D maybe TRBD1 (6 bases). Germline V gives CDR1 MDHEN, CDR2 SYDVKM. With 4 bases removed from V and 8 bases from J, the gap between germline ends came to 14 bases. The CDR3 spans 13 residues. CDR3 sequence (DNA): TGTGCCAGCAGTTCCACAGGGATTCGGGGCTACACCTTC. Protein: CASSSTGIRGYTF.

J is TRBJ1-6 and V is TRBV2; no firm D call. With 1 base removed from V and 0 bases from J, the gap between germline ends came to 7 bases. CDR1 SNHLY and CDR2 FYNNEI come from the germline V gene. The CDR3 is 16 residues long. CDR3 coding DNA: TGTGCCAGCAGTGAAGGAGGTAGCTCCTATAATTCACCCCTCCACTTT. Translation gives CASSEGGSSYNSPLHF.

The V call is TRBV5-8, the J call TRBJ1-5; TRBD1 agrees at 8 bases. Germline V lookup: CDR1 SGHTS, CDR2 YDEGEE. The V and J ends lost 4 bases and 6 bases, in that order; junction bases with no gene match: 9. CDR3 length equals 15 residues. CDR3 protein: CASSRKTGASQPQHF. In DNA, the CDR3 is TGTGCCAGCAGCAGAAAGACAGGGGCCAGTCAGCCCCAGCATTTT.

The chain carries TRBV7-9 and TRBJ1-4; TRBD1 might be the D (5 bases). V was cut by 2 bases and J by 7 bases, with 8 bases left in between. The germline V gene encodes CDR1 SEHNR and CDR2 FQNEAQ (reference sequence). The CDR3 extends over 13 amino acids. CDR3 nucleotide sequence: TGTGCCAGCAGCTTACTCACAGGTGAAAAACTGTTTTTT. Encoded protein: CASSLLTGEKLFF.

The V call is TRBV6-2 or TRBV6-3, the J call TRBJ1-5; D is unclear. In germline, CDR1 is MNHEY, CDR2 SVGEGT. V lost 1 base to trimming and J lost 5 bases, with 3 bases between them. The CDR3 consists of 12 residues. CDR3 DNA sequence: TGTGCCAGCAGTTACTTGTATCAGCCCCAGCATTTT. Protein: CASSYLYQPQHF.

This clone has just a few counts. The J gene is TRBJ1-3, the V gene TRBV13; D perhaps matches TRBD1 (5 bases). V was trimmed by 2 bases and J by 9 bases, leaving 11 bases between them. Germline values: CDR1 PRHDT, CDR2 FYEKMQ (reference sequence). The CDR3 runs to 13 residues. As DNA, the CDR3 is TGTGCCAGCAGCTTACTAGGGGACGTCACCATATATTTT. Protein sequence: CASSLLGDVTIYF.

V gene TRBV19 combines with J gene TRBJ2-2; TRBD1 aligns across 7 bases. V lost 5 bases and J lost 2; bases outside the gene matches: 11. Germline V gene lookup returns CDR1 LNHDA and CDR2 SQIVND (reference sequence). The CDR3 extends over 17 amino acids. The CDR3 DNA follows: TGTGCCAGTAGTGGAACCGGGACAGTCGATAACACCGGGGAGCTGTTTTTT. Translated: CASSGTGTVDNTGELFF.

The chain recombines TRBV5-6 with TRBJ2-1; possible D gene TRBD2, 6 bases. Trimming shortened V by 2 bases and J by 5 bases, and 11 bases separated the two germline ends. The CDR3 is 14 amino acids. Per germline, CDR1 SGHDT and CDR2 YYEEEE. For the CDR3, the DNA is TGTGCCAGCAGCTTATCGGCGGGGCACAATGAGCAGTTCTTC. Translating it yields CASSLSAGHNEQFF.

This clone was seen just once. The chain carries TRBV6-5 and TRBJ1-5; tentative D call: TRBD1 (6 bases). This CDR3 comprises 14 residues. V was pared by 7 bases and J by 6 bases, with 16 bases between. The germline V gene encodes CDR1 MNHEY and CDR2 SVGAGI. The CDR3 DNA is TGTGCCAGCACCATACGGCCAGGGGCTCAGCCCCAGCATTTT. Its translation: CASTIRPGAQPQHF.

This rearrangement joins TRBV19 to TRBJ1-5, with TRBD1 matching 7 bases. Germline V lookup: CDR1 LNHDA, CDR2 SQIVND (reference sequence). This CDR3 is built from 17 residues. V gave up 3 bases and J gave up 0 bases; unmatched junction bases: 8. CDR3 sequence: CASSMGRGRVSNQPQHF. In DNA, the CDR3 is TGTGCCAGTAGTATGGGCAGGGGGAGGGTTAGCAATCAGCCCCAGCATTTT.

The chain carries TRBV6-1 and TRBJ1-3, with D unclear. The CDR3 loop spans 11 amino acids. The V and J ends lost 2 bases and 9 bases respectively, with 5 bases between them. Germline-derived CDR1 and CDR2 are MNHNS and SASEGT. CDR3 nucleotide sequence: TGTGCCAGCAGTGAACTCGGCACCATATATTTT. Amino acid sequence: CASSELGTIYF.

This chain uses TRBV19 with TRBJ1-1; D uncertain. This CDR3 spans 13 amino acids. The germline V gene encodes CDR1 LNHDA and CDR2 SQIVND (reference sequence). V was trimmed by 3 bases and J by 2 bases, leaving 7 bases between them. CDR3 sequence reads: CASSINGNTEAFF. In DNA form, the CDR3 reads TGTGCCAGTAGTATCAACGGTAACACTGAAGCTTTCTTT. Full variable domain (missing parts from reference TRBV19 and TRBJ1-1): DGGITQSPKYLFRKEGQNVTLSCEQNLNHDAMYWYRQDPGQGLRLIYYSQIVNDFQKGDIAEGYSVSREKKESFPLTVTSAQKNPTAFYLCASSINGNTEAFFGQGTRLTVV.

This chain connects TRBV5-1 to TRBJ2-2; D may match TRBD1 or TRBD2 (5 bases each). The CDR3 has 14 amino acids. CDR1 SGHRS and CDR2 YFSETQ come from the germline V gene. V was trimmed by 3 bases and J by 9 bases, leaving 15 bases between them. The CDR3 sequence is CASSSGTYLRELFF. CDR3 DNA sequence: TGCGCCAGCAGCTCCGGGACCTATCTCAGGGAGCTGTTTTTT.

The rearrangement joins TRBV2 to TRBJ2-3; D is possibly TRBD1 (6 bases). The germline CDR1 and CDR2 sequences are SNHLY and FYNNEI. The CDR3 totals 15 residues. Trimming removed 5 bases from V and 6 bases from J, with 18 bases in between. This CDR3 reads CASSSQQGTYDTQYF. The CDR3 region has the DNA TGTGCCAGCAGTTCCCAACAGGGAACCTATGATACGCAGTATTTT.

The chain joins TRBV7-3 to TRBJ2-5, with D perhaps TRBD1 or TRBD2 (6 bases each). Germline V lookup: CDR1 SGHTA, CDR2 FQGTGA. V was pared by 5 bases and J by 5 bases, with 18 bases between. The CDR3 is 15 residues long. The CDR3 region has the DNA TGTGCCAGCAGCCCAAGAGGGGGGCTTTCGGAGACCCAGTACTTC. Amino acid sequence: CASSPRGGLSETQYF. The full variable domain, completed using reference TRBV7-3 and TRBJ2-5, is GAGVSQTPSNKVTEKGKYVELRCDPISGHTALYWYRQSLGQGPEFLIYFQGTGAADDSGLPNDRFFAVRPEGSVSTLKIQRTERGDSAVYLCASSPRGGLSETQYFGPGTRLLVL.

The chain links TRBV6-5 to TRBJ1-2; a possible D gene is TRBD1 (5 bases). The CDR3 is 15 residues long. Germline values: CDR1 MNHEY, CDR2 SVGAGI. Trimming took off 2 bases at V and 5 bases at J, with 15 bases between the two ends. CDR3 region: CASSYTTGRTYGYTF. The CDR3 DNA sequence: TGTGCCAGCAGTTACACCACGGGACGGACTTATGGCTACACCTTC.

This chain joins TRBV10-1 and TRBJ2-1; a possible D gene is TRBD1 (5 bases). Per germline, CDR1 WNHNN and CDR2 SYGVQD (reference sequence). V lost 9 bases and J lost 16, with 10 bases in between. The CDR3 sequence is 8 residues long. The CDR3 bases are TGCGCCAGAGACAGTCTTTTCTTC. This encodes CARDSLFF.

This rearrangement joins TRBV19 to TRBJ2-2; 7 bases match TRBD2. This CDR3 has 16 residues. Germline V gives CDR1 LNHDA, CDR2 SQIVND (reference sequence). J gave up 2 bases and V 1 base, and 4 bases lay outside the gene matches. The CDR3 region has the DNA TGTGCCAGTAGTATAGGAAGCGGGAAAAACACCGGGGAGCTGTTTTTT. Translating gives CASSIGSGKNTGELFF.

The rearrangement uses TRBV6-9 and TRBJ2-1; D call uncertain. Trimming left V 0 bases short and J 5 bases short, with 8 bases between. The germline gives CDR1 MNHGY, CDR2 SVAAGI. This CDR3 has 14 residues. The chain's CDR3 is CASSYSDWNNEQFF. DNA for the CDR3: TGTGCCAGCAGTTATTCCGACTGGAACAATGAGCAGTTCTTC.

The chain employs TRBV5-5 and TRBJ2-7; D perhaps matches TRBD1 (6 bases). Trimming took off 5 bases at V and 0 bases at J, with 12 bases between the two ends. Germline assignment: CDR1 SGHKS and CDR2 YYEKEE (reference sequence). The CDR3 consists of 14 residues. Written as DNA, the CDR3 is TGTGCCAGCAGTCCAGACAGGACCTCCTACGAGCAGTACTTC. Its protein is CASSPDRTSYEQYF.

J is TRBJ2-5 and V is TRBV6-5; D could derive from TRBD1 or TRBD2 (5 bases each). V shed 7 bases and J shed 0 bases, with 9 bases lying between them. The CDR3 length is 13 residues. Germline V gene data show CDR1 as MNHEY and CDR2 as SVGAGI. The CDR3 region has the DNA TGTGCCAGCACCGGGACGGACCAAGAGACCCAGTACTTC. Its protein product is CASTGTDQETQYF.

The chain uses TRBV28 and TRBJ1-5; D is unclear. The germline gives CDR1 MDHEN, CDR2 SYDVKM. The CDR3 contains 12 residues. The germline V and J ends were trimmed by 6 bases and 0 bases, with 3 bases remaining between them. The CDR3 DNA reads TGTGCCAGCAGGTATAGCAATCAGCCCCAGCATTTT. Its translation is CASRYSNQPQHF.

J is TRBJ2-7 and V is TRBV5-5; D gene uncertain. The CDR3 has 12 residues. In germline, CDR1 is SGHKS, CDR2 YYEKEE (reference sequence). V lost 4 bases to trimming and J lost 3 bases, with 8 bases between them. CDR3: CASSQDGYEQYF. The CDR3 nucleotides read TGTGCCAGCAGCCAGGACGGCTACGAGCAGTACTTC.

V is TRBV19 and J is TRBJ2-1; 7 bases align to TRBD2. The CDR3 runs 15 residues. Germline trimming cut 3 bases from V and 3 bases from J; bases unmatched to any gene: 5. From germline, CDR1 is LNHDA and CDR2 SQIVND (reference sequence). The CDR3 DNA reads TGTGCCAGTAGTATTTCGGGGGGTAGCTACAATGAGCAGTTCTTC. It specifies CASSISGGSYNEQFF.

With regard to this clone: Other DNA sequences in the sample encode the same CDR3. This chain connects TRBV7-9 to TRBJ1-5; D not certain. The CDR3 runs 15 residues. In germline, CDR1 is SEHNR, CDR2 FQNEAQ (reference sequence). Deletions cut 7 bases from V and 2 bases from J, with 15 bases between. This CDR3 is CASIPQPAGNQPQHF. Here the CDR3 DNA reads TGTGCCAGCATCCCACAGCCGGCGGGCAATCAGCCCCAGCATTTT.

The genes are TRBV27 and TRBJ2-3; TRBD1 matches at 8 bases. Germline assignment: CDR1 MNHEY and CDR2 SMNVEV (reference sequence). The CDR3 is made up of 17 amino acids. The V and J ends lost 5 bases and 2 bases, in that order; junction bases with no gene match: 12. CDR3 protein: CASSPPRTGLNTDTQYF. The CDR3 nucleotides read TGTGCCAGCAGTCCACCCAGGACAGGGCTGAACACAGATACGCAGTATTTT.

The V gene is TRBV30, the J gene TRBJ1-2; D is perhaps TRBD1 (5 bases). Germline CDR1 and CDR2: GTSNPN and SVGIG (reference sequence). The CDR3 extends over 13 amino acids. The CDR3 region is CAGDHGVVCGYTF. The DNA for the CDR3 is TGTGCGGGGGACCACGGGGTAGTTTGCGGCTACACCTTC.

This chain uses TRBV28 with TRBJ2-3; 8 nucleotides align to TRBD2. CDR3 length: 16 amino acids. The V gene end was trimmed by 3 bases and the J gene end by 1 base; junction bases not matched to a gene: 6. Germline CDR1 and CDR2: MDHEN and SYDVKM. The CDR3 protein is CASSLRGAGRTDTQYF. CDR3 in DNA: TGTGCCAGCAGTTTGCGGGGGGCAGGGCGCACAGATACGCAGTATTTT.

This clone was seen just once. The rearrangement joins TRBV7-8 to TRBJ2-7; 7 bases are shared with TRBD2. Per the germline V gene, CDR1 is SGHVS and CDR2 is FQNEAQ. This CDR3 comprises 14 residues. Unmatched junction bases numbered 8, after V lost 6 bases and J lost 3 bases. CDR3 DNA: TGTGCCAGCAGAACGGGGGGTTCTGTCTACGAGCAGTACTTC. Encoded protein: CASRTGGSVYEQYF. The variable domain in full, with the rest retrieved from reference TRBV7-8 and TRBJ2-7, is GAGVSQSPRYKVAKRGQDVALRCDPISGHVSLFWYQQALGQGPEFLTYFQNEAQLDKSGLPSDRFFAERPEGSVSTLKIQRTQQEDSAVYLCASRTGGSVYEQYFGPGTRLTVT.

The chain recombines TRBV6-5 with TRBJ1-2, with D tentatively TRBD1 (5 bases). CDR1 and CDR2 (germline): MNHEY, SVGAGI. Trimming stripped 0 bases from V and 0 bases from J, with 11 bases between. CDR3 length: 16 amino acids. As DNA, the CDR3 is TGTGCCAGCAGTTACTCCGGTCCGGGGCCTAACTATGGCTACACCTTC. This codes for CASSYSGPGPNYGYTF.